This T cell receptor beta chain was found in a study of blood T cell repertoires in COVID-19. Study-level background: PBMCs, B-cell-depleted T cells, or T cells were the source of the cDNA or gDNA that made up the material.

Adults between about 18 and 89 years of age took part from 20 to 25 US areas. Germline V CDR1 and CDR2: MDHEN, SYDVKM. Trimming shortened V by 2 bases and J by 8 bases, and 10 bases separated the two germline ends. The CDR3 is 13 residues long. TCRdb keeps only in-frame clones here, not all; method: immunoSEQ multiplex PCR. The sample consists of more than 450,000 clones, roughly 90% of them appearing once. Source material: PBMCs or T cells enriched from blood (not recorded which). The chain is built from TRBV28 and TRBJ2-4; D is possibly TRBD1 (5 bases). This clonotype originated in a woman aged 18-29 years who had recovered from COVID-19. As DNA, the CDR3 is TGTGCCAGCAGTTTAACCAGGGTAGACATTCAGTACTTC. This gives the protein CASSLTRVDIQYF.